This entry concerns a single T cell receptor (beta chain). TCRdb's copy holds only in-frame clones and misses some; the assay was immunoSEQ multiplex PCR. The table records 160,000 or so clones, roughly 93% of them present only once. The data derive from a study of blood T cell repertoires in COVID-19. Germline-derived CDR1 and CDR2 are MRHNA and SNTAGT. CDR3 length equals 14 residues. Losses at the gene ends were 1 base for V and 5 bases for J; bases not matched to a gene: 2. Sequencing was carried out using peripheral blood. The sequence was collected from a woman aged 55-70 years with COVID-19, enrolled during active disease. The genes are TRBV6-4 and TRBJ2-1; TRBD2 matches 7 bases. In DNA form, the CDR3 reads TGTGCCAGCAGTGACTGGGAGGGTGACAATGAGCAGTTCTTC. Protein sequence: CASSDWEGDNEQFF.